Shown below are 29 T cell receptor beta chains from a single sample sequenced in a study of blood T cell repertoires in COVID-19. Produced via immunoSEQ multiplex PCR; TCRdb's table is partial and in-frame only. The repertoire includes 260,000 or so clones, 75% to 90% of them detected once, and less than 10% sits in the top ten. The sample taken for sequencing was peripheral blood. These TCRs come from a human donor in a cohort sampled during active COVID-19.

The CDR3, as DNA: TGTGCCAGCAGCCGTTTCGGGGTCACGGTTGAAAAACTGTTTTTT. The encoded protein is CASSRFGVTVEKLFF. The chain uses TRBV11-2 and TRBJ1-4; no reliable D call. V was pared by 5 bases and J by 7 bases, with 17 bases between. CDR1 is SGHAT, CDR2 FQNNGV, per germline. This CDR3 contains 15 residues.

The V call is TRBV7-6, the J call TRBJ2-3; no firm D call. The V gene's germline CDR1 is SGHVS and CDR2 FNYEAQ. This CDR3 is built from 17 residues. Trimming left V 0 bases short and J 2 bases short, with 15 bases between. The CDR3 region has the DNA TGTGCCAGCAGCTTAGCAAGTACAACAGCATACACAGATACGCAGTATTTT. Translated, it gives CASSLASTTAYTDTQYF.

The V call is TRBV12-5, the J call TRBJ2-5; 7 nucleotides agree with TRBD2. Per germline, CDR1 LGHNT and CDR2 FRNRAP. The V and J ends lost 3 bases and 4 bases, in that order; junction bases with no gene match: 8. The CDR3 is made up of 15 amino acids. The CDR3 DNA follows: TGTGCTAGTGGTTTAGCCCGGGGGGAACGAGAGACCCAGTACTTC. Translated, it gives CASGLARGERETQYF. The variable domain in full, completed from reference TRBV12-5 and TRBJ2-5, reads DARVTQTPRHKVTEMGQEVTMRCQPILGHNTVFWYRQTMMQGLELLAYFRNRAPLDDSGMPKDRFSAEMPDATLATLKIQPSEPRDSAVYFCASGLARGERETQYFGPGTRLLVL.

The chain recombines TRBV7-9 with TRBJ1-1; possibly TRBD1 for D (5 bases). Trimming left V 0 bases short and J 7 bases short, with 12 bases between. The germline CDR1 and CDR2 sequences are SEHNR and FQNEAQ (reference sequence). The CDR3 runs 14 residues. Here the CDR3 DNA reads TGTGCCAGCAGCTTAGCCGGGGGACTTGTTGAAGCTTTCTTT. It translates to CASSLAGGLVEAFF.

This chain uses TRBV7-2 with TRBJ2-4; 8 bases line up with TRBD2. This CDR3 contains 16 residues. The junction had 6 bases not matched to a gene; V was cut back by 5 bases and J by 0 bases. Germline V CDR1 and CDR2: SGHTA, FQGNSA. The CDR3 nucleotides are TGTGCCAGCAGCCCAAGCGGGGGCCTAGCCAAAAACATTCAGTACTTC. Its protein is CASSPSGGLAKNIQYF.

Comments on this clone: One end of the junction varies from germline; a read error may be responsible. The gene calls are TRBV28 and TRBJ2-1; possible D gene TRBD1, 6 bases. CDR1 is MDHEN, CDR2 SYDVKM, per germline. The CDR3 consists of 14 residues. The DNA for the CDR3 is TGTGCCAGCAGCCCATTACGACAGGCCAATAAGCAGTTCTTC. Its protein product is CASSPLRQANKQFF.

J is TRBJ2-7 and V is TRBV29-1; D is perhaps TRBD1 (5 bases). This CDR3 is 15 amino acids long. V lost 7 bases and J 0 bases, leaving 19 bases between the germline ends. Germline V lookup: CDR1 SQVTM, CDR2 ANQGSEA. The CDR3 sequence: CSGTLKTRVSYEQYF. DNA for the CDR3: TGCAGCGGTACCCTTAAAACCAGGGTCTCCTACGAGCAGTACTTC.

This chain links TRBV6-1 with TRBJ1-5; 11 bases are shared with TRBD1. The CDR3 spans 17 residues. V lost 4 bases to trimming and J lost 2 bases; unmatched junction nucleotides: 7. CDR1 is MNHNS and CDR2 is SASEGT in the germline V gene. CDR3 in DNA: TGTGCCAGCAGTGCCCGGACAGGGGGCGCGGGCAATCAGCCCCAGCATTTT. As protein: CASSARTGGAGNQPQHF.

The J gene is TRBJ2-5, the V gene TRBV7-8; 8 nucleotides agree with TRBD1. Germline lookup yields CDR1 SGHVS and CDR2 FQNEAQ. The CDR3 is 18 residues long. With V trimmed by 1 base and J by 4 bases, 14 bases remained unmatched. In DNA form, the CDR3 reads TGTGCCAGCAGCTTAGATTATAGACGGACAGGGAATGGAGAGACCCAGTACTTC. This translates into CASSLDYRRTGNGETQYF.

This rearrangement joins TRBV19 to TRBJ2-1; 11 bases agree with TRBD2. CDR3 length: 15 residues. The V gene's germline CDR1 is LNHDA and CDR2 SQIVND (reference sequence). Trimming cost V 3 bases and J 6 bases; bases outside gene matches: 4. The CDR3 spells CASSIVAGGSNEQFF. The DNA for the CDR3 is TGTGCCAGTAGTATTGTAGCGGGGGGGTCCAATGAGCAGTTCTTC.

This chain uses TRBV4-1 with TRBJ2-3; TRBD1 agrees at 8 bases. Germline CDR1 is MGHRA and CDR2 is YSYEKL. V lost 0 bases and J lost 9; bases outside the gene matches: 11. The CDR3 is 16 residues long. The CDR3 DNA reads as TGCGCCAGCAGCCAAGAGGGGACAGGCCGTCAAGCGACGCAGTATTTT. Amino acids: CASSQEGTGRQATQYF.

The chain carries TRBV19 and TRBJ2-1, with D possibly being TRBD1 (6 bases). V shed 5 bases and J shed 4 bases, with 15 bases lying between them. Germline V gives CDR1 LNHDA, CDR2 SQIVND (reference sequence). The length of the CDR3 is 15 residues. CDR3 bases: TGTGCCAGTAGTCAAGACAGGCAGGCTTACAATGAGCAGTTCTTC. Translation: CASSQDRQAYNEQFF.

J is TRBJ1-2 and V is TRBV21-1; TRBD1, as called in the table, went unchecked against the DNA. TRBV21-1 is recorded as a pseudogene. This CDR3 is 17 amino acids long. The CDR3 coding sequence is TGTGCCAGCAGCAAAGAAGGTAAAGGGGGCCGGGTCTATGGCTACACCTTC. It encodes CASSKEGKGGRVYGYTF.

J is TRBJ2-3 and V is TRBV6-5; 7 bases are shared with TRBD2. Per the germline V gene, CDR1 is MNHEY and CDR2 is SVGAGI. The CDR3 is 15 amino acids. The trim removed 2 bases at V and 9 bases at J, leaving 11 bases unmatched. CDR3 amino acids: CASSYGGLEGTTQYF. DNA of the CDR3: TGTGCCAGCAGTTACGGTGGACTAGAGGGTACCACGCAGTATTTT.

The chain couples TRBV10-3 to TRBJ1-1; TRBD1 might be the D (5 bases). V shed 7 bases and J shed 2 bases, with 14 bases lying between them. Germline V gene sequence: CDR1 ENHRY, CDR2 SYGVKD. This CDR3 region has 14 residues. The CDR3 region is CAINGGNVNTEAFF. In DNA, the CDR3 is TGTGCCATCAACGGGGGGAACGTAAACACTGAAGCTTTCTTT.

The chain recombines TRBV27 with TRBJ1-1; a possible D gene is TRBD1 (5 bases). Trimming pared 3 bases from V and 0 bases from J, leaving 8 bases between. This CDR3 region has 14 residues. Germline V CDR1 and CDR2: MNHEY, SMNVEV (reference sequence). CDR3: CASSFGGMNTEAFF. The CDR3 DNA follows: TGTGCCAGCAGTTTTGGGGGGATGAACACTGAAGCTTTCTTT.

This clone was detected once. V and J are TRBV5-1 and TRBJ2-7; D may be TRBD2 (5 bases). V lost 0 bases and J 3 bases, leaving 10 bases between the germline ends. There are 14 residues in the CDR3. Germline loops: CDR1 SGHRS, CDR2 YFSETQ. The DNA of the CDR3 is TGCGCCAGCAGCTTGGGCGGACTGGACTACGAGCAGTACTTC. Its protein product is CASSLGGLDYEQYF.

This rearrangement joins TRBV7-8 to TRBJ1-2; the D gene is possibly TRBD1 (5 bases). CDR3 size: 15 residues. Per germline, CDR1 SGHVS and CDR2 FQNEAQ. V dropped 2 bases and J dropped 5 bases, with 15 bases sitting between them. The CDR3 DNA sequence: TGTGCCAGCAGCTTAACCGACAGTACAGGTTATGGCTACACCTTC. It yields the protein CASSLTDSTGYGYTF.

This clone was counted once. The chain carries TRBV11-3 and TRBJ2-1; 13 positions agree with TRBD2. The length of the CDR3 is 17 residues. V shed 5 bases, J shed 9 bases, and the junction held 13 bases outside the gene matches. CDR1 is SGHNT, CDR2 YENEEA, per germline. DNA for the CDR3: TGTGCCAGCAGCGCCGGGACTAGCGGGATAGTCCCTGTTGAGCAGTTCTTC. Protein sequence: CASSAGTSGIVPVEQFF.

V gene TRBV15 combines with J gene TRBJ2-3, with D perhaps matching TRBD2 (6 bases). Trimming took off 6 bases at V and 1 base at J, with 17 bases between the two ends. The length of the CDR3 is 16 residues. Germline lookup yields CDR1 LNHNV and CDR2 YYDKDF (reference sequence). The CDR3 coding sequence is TGTGCCACCAGTCCCGAAGGGGCTAGCGGCACAGATACGCAGTATTTT. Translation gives CATSPEGASGTDTQYF.

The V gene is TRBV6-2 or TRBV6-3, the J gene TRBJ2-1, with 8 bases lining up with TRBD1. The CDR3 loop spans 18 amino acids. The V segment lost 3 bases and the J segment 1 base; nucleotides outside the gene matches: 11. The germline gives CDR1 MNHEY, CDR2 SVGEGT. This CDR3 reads CASSYPILTGGSYNEQFF. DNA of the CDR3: TGTGCCAGCAGTTATCCAATTCTTACAGGGGGTTCCTACAATGAGCAGTTCTTC.

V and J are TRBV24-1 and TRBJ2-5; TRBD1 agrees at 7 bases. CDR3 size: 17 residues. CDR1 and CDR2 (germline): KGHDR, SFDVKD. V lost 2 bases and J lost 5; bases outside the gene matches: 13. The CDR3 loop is CATSDSGTALRKETQYF. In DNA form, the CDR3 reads TGTGCCACCAGTGATTCCGGGACAGCGCTCAGAAAGGAGACCCAGTACTTC.

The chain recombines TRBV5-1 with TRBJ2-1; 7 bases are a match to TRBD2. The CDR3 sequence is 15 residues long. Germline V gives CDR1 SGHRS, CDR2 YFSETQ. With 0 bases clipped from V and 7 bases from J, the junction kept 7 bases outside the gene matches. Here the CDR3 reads CASSLAASGLNEQFF. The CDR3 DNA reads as TGCGCCAGCAGCTTGGCGGCTAGCGGTTTAAATGAGCAGTTCTTC.

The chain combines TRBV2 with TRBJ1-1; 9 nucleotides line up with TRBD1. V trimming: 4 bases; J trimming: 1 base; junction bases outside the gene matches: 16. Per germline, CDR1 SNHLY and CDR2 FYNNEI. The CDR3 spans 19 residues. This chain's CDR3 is CASSVDPWSTGGANTEAFF. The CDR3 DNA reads TGTGCCAGCAGTGTGGACCCCTGGAGTACAGGGGGCGCGAACACTGAAGCTTTCTTT.

The chain's CDR3 is CAISLAGNTGELFF. The CDR3 region has the DNA TGTGCCATCAGTTTAGCGGGGAACACCGGGGAGCTGTTTTTT. This chain joins TRBV10-3 and TRBJ2-2, with 7 bases matching TRBD2. V gave up 5 bases and J gave up 1 base; unmatched junction bases: 1. The length of the CDR3 is 14 residues. Germline V gene sequence: CDR1 ENHRY, CDR2 SYGVKD.

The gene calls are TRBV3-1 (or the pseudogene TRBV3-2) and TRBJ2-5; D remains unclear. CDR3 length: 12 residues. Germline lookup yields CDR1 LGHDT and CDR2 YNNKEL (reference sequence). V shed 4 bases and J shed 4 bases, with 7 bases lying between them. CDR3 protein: CASSPQRETQYF. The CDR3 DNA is TGTGCCAGCAGCCCCCAGCGAGAGACCCAGTACTTC.

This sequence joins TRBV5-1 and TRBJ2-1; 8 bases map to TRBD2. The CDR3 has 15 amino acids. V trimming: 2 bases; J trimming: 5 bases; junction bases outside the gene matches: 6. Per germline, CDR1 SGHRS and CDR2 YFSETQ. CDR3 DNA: TGCGCCAGCAGCTTTTTAGGGACTAGTGACAATGAGCAGTTCTTC. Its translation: CASSFLGTSDNEQFF. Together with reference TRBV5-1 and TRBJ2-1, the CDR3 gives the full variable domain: KAGVTQTPRYLIKTRGQQVTLSCSPISGHRSVSWYQQTPGQGLQFLFEYFSETQRNKGNFPGRFSGRQFSNSRSEMNVSTLELGDSALYLCASSFLGTSDNEQFFGPGTRLTVL.

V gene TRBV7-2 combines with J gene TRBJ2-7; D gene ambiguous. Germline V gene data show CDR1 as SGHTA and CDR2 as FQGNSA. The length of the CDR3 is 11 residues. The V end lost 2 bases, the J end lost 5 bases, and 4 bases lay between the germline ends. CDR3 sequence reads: CASSLKHEQYF. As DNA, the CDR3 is TGTGCCAGCAGCTTAAAGCACGAGCAGTACTTC.

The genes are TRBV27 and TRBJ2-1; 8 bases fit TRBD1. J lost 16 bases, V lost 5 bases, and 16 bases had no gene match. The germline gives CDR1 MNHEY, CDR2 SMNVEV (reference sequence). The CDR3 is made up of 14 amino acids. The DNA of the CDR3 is TGTGCCAGCAGTCCTAGTTCGACAGGGGCGTGGAAATTCTTC. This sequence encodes CASSPSSTGAWKFF.